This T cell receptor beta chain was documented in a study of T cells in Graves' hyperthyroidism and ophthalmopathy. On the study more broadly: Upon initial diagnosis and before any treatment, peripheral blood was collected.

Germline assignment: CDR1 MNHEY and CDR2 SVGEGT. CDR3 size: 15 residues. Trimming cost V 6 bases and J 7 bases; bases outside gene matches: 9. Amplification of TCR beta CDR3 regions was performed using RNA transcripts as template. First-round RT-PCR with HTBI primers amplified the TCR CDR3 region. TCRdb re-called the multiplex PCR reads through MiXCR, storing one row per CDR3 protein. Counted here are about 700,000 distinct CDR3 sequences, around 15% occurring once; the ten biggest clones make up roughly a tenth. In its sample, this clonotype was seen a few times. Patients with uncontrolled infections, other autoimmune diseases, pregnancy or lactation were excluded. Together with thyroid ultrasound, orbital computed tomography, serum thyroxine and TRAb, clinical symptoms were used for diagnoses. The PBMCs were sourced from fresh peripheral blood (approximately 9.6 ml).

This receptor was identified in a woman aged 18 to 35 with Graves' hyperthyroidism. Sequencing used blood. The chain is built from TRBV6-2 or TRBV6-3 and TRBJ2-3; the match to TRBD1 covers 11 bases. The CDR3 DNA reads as TGTGCCAGCAGATTAACCGGGACAGGGGGGAATACGCAGTATTTT. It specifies CASRLTGTGGNTQYF.